Detailed here is one T cell receptor delta chain. The protein recorded in TCRdb matches a much larger clone and deviates from this DNA's translation at residue 15, suggesting a read error; the protein here is obtained by translating the DNA. The sample comes from a study of gamma-delta T cells after stem cell transplantation. TCRdb re-identified clones in the RT-PCR reads via CATT. The sample contains fewer than 2,000 delta-chain clones, 5.1% of which appear only once. The source is a human donor. It is not recorded whose cells these are; they may come from a transplant donor. Sequenced sample: gamma-delta T cells.

This chain's CDR3 is CACDTVRTGGEVARTLIF. The DNA of the CDR3 is TGTGCCTGTGACACTGTACGAACTGGGGGAGAGGTGGCCAGAACCCTGATCTTT. The V call is TRDV2, the J call TRDJ4; 9 bases match TRDD3. TCRdb gives no J gene; it was assigned here by matching the DNA to germline. The CDR3 has 18 residues. The germline gives CDR1 GEAIGNYY, CDR2 EKD.